The sequence of this T cell receptor (beta chain) was determined in a study of blood T cells in healthy people across ages. The wider study: There was about one barcoded beta molecule captured by template switching per two T cells. Findings of the study overall: Unknown CMV status may confound age-related changes in expanded clones. A roughly linear fall in TCR beta diversity per million T cells was seen with increasing age.

This clonotype was seen at least ten times. Its antigen is undetermined. With a J-beta primer mix and a sample-barcoded 5' primer, a second PCR ran about 6 to 11 cycles. TCRdb ran MiXCR on the 5' RACE reads and lists one entry per CDR3 protein. The sample includes fewer than 750,000 distinct CDR3 sequences, about 51% seen only once; the top ten take about 14%. J gave up 5 bases and V 0 bases, and 11 bases lay outside the gene matches. The CDR3 has 17 amino acids. Germline-derived CDR1 and CDR2 are SGHRS and YFSETQ. No fewer than 6.5 million PBMCs went into each sample. This chain connects TRBV5-1 to TRBJ2-1; 7 nucleotides align to TRBD2. The source of this sequence is an elderly woman in good health. Sequences were obtained from blood. This chain's CDR3 is CASSLAVAGSIHNEQFF. CDR3 nucleotides: TGCGCCAGCAGCTTGGCAGTAGCGGGTTCAATCCACAATGAGCAGTTCTTC.